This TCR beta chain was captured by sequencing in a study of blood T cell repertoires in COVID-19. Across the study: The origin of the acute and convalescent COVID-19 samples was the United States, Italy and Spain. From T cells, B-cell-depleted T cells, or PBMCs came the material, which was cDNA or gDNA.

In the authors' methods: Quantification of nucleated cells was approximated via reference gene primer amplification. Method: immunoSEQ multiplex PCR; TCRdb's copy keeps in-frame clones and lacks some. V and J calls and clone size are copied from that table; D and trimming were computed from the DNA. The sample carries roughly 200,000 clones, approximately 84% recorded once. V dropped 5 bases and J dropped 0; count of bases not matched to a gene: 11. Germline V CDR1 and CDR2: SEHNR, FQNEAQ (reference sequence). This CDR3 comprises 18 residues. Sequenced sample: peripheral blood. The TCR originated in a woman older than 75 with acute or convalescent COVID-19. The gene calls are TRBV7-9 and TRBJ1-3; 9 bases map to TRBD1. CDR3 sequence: CASSRLATGGYSGNTIYF. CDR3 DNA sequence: TGTGCCAGCAGCCGTCTTGCCACAGGGGGCTACTCTGGAAACACCATATATTTT. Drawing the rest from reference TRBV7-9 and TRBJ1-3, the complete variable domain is DTGVSQNPRHKITKRGQNVTFRCDPISEHNRLYWYRQTLGQGPEFLTYFQNEAQLEKSRLLSDRFSAERPKGSFSTLEIQRTEQGDSAMYLCASSRLATGGYSGNTIYFGEGSWLTVV.